What follows are 18 T cell receptor beta chains derived from one specimen sequenced in a study of memory CD4+ T cells and cytomegalovirus serostatus. Single viable CD3+CD4+CD8-CD45RO+ cells were sorted as the memory CD4+ T cells. Profiling relied on immunoSEQ multiplex PCR, and the TCRdb table lists in-frame clones only, not all of them. The repertoire holds under 55,000 clones, with around 78% as singletons. Sequences were obtained from memory CD4+ T cells from blood. Receptors were obtained from an adult in good health and CMV-seronegative.

The CDR3 coding sequence is TGCACCAGCAGCCAATCGAGGGCTAGCGGGAGGGCTAGAGAGACCCAGTACTTC. Its protein product is CTSSQSRASGRARETQYF. The chain combines TRBV1 with TRBJ2-5; TRBD2, the table's D call, was not compared with the DNA. TRBV1 corresponds to a pseudogene. The CDR3 has 18 amino acids.

The chain is built from TRBV30 and TRBJ2-6; D not resolved. The CDR3 sequence is 12 residues long. Germline-derived CDR1 and CDR2 are GTSNPN and SVGIG (reference sequence). V lost 5 bases, J lost 2 bases, and 4 bases lay in between. Here the CDR3 reads CAWGAGANVLTF. In nucleotides, the CDR3 is TGTGCCTGGGGGGCTGGGGCCAACGTCCTGACTTTC.

The V and J genes are TRBV27 and TRBJ2-7, with 13 bases matching TRBD2. The ends lost 2 bases at V and 3 bases at J; junction bases unmatched: 7. Germline assignment: CDR1 MNHEY and CDR2 SMNVEV (reference sequence). The CDR3 length is 17 residues. Here the CDR3 reads CASSLRSGLAGVYEQYF. The CDR3 bases are TGTGCCAGCAGTTTACGAAGTGGACTAGCGGGAGTCTACGAGCAGTACTTC.

V usage is TRBV11-2 and J usage is TRBJ2-1; 7 nucleotides line up with TRBD2. Germline V gene sequence: CDR1 SGHAT, CDR2 FQNNGV. CDR3 length: 16 residues. J gave up 7 bases and V 1 base, and 10 bases lay outside the gene matches. In nucleotides, the CDR3 is TGTGCCAGCAGCTTAGTTGTCCGGTGGGAGGGTAATGAGCAGTTCTTC. It encodes CASSLVVRWEGNEQFF.

This sequence joins TRBV11-3 and TRBJ2-3; D is unresolved. CDR3 length: 14 amino acids. The germline V and J ends were trimmed by 0 bases and 4 bases, with 8 bases remaining between them. Germline CDR1 reads SGHNT; CDR2 reads YENEEA. CDR3 region: CASSLDSYSDTQYF. As DNA, the CDR3 is TGTGCCAGCAGCTTAGATTCTTATTCAGATACGCAGTATTTT.

This rearrangement joins TRBV7-3 to TRBJ2-7; weak D call: TRBD2 (6 bases). Per the germline V gene, CDR1 is SGHTA and CDR2 is FQGTGA. The CDR3 has 15 amino acids. V lost 2 bases to trimming and J lost 7 bases, with 18 bases between them. The CDR3, as DNA: TGTGCCAGCAGCTTATCCGCCACGGGGGAGTCGGAGCAGTACTTC. Its protein is CASSLSATGESEQYF.

The chain has TRBV7-2 and TRBJ2-6, with D tentatively TRBD1 (5 bases). CDR1 is SGHTA and CDR2 is FQGNSA in the germline V gene. CDR3 length: 18 amino acids. V was trimmed by 1 base and J by 2 bases, leaving 15 bases between them. This chain's CDR3 is CASSLVPAGLAGANVLTF. The CDR3 bases are TGTGCCAGCAGCTTAGTCCCCGCAGGGCTAGCTGGGGCCAACGTCCTGACTTTC.

The genes are TRBV7-2 and TRBJ2-4; D is ambiguous. Trimming stripped 3 bases from V and 4 bases from J, with 4 bases between. Germline V gene lookup returns CDR1 SGHTA and CDR2 FQGNSA. This CDR3 has 12 amino acids. Here the CDR3 DNA reads TGTGCCAGCAGCTTTCCTAAAAACATTCAGTACTTC. It specifies CASSFPKNIQYF. The whole variable domain, remainder taken from reference TRBV7-2 and TRBJ2-4, is GAGVSQSPSNKVTEKGKDVELRCDPISGHTALYWYRQSLGQGLEFLIYFQGNSAPDKSGLPSDRFSAERTGGSVSTLTIQRTQQEDSAVYLCASSFPKNIQYFGAGTRLSVL.

V and J are TRBV7-2 and TRBJ2-5; the D gene could be TRBD1 or TRBD2 (5 bases each). The V and J ends lost 1 base and 5 bases respectively, with 14 bases between them. This CDR3 is built from 15 residues. CDR1 and CDR2 (germline): SGHTA, FQGNSA. CDR3 DNA: TGTGCCAGCAGCTTAGGGGGCCAGCCGGGGGAGACCCAGTACTTC. Translated, it gives CASSLGGQPGETQYF. Full variable domain (rest looked up from reference TRBV7-2 and TRBJ2-5): GAGVSQSPSNKVTEKGKDVELRCDPISGHTALYWYRQSLGQGLEFLIYFQGNSAPDKSGLPSDRFSAERTGGSVSTLTIQRTQQEDSAVYLCASSLGGQPGETQYFGPGTRLLVL.

The chain has TRBV5-4 and TRBJ2-7; D possibly matches TRBD1 or TRBD2 (5 bases each). CDR1 and CDR2 from the germline V gene are SGHNT and YYREEE (reference sequence). The CDR3 covers 13 residues. V lost 6 bases, J lost 7 bases, and 17 bases lay in between. CDR3 sequence reads: CASTGARPAEQYF. CDR3 bases: TGTGCCAGCACCGGGGCTAGACCGGCGGAGCAGTACTTC.

The chain carries TRBV9 and TRBJ1-4; tentatively, D is TRBD1 (6 bases). CDR3 length: 13 residues. Trimming pared 3 bases from V and 13 bases from J, leaving 16 bases between. The V gene's germline CDR1 is SGDLS and CDR2 YYNGEE. CDR3 bases: TGTGCCAGCAGCGCGCCGGGGGCCCCTGGACTGTTTTTT. Protein product: CASSAPGAPGLFF.

With regard to this clone: At one of its ends the junction is not consistent with the germline gene, which may arise from a read error. Different DNA sequences within this sample yield the same CDR3. For the CDR3, the DNA is TGTGCCTGGAGCGGGACTAGCGGGGGGAGCTCCTACAATGAACAGTTCTTC. Amino acids: CAWSGTSGGSSYNEQFF. The chain uses TRBV30 and TRBJ2-1; 15 nucleotides align to TRBD2. CDR1 and CDR2 from the germline V gene are GTSNPN and SVGIG (reference sequence). The CDR3 extends over 17 amino acids.

The genes are TRBV2 and TRBJ2-3; no clear D. CDR1 SNHLY and CDR2 FYNNEI come from the germline V gene. This CDR3 spans 14 amino acids. Trimming left V 7 bases short and J 4 bases short, with 15 bases between. CDR3 DNA: TGTGCCAGCACCACTTCCTCTACCTCAGATACGCAGTATTTT. This translates into CASTTSSTSDTQYF. The full variable domain, completed using reference TRBV2 and TRBJ2-3, is EPEVTQTPSHQVTQMGQEVILRCVPISNHLYFYWYRQILGQKVEFLVSFYNNEISEKSEIFDDQFSVERPDGSNFTLKIRSTKLEDSAMYFCASTTSSTSDTQYFGPGTRLTVL.

This sequence joins TRBV7-8 and TRBJ1-3; D is undetermined. V was clipped by 1 base and J by 0 bases, with 10 bases between them. Per the germline V gene, CDR1 is SGHVS and CDR2 is FQNEAQ. The CDR3 is 16 residues long. The CDR3: CASSLGPVHSGNTIYF. DNA for the CDR3: TGTGCCAGCAGCTTAGGTCCAGTCCACTCTGGAAACACCATATATTTT.

This clone was observed a few times. V usage is TRBV5-5 and J usage is TRBJ2-3; no firm D call. V gave up 2 bases and J gave up 2 bases, with 6 bases separating them. The germline V gene encodes CDR1 SGHKS and CDR2 YYEKEE (reference sequence). CDR3 length: 13 residues. CDR3 coding DNA: TGTGCCAGCAGCTTTAGGGACACAGATACGCAGTATTTT. This sequence encodes CASSFRDTDTQYF.

The rearrangement links TRBV14 to TRBJ2-5; TRBD1 matches 9 bases. The CDR3 runs to 15 residues. Germline CDR1 SGHDN, CDR2 FVKESK. With V trimmed by 6 bases and J by 4 bases, 9 bases remained unmatched. The CDR3 loop is CASSPDRGRRETQYF. The CDR3 bases are TGTGCCAGCAGTCCAGACAGGGGGAGAAGAGAGACCCAGTACTTC.

The chain links TRBV14 to TRBJ1-5; possible D gene TRBD1, 5 bases. Germline values: CDR1 SGHDN, CDR2 FVKESK. The V gene lost 3 bases and the J gene lost 7 bases, with 10 bases spanning the gap. The CDR3 totals 13 residues. The DNA of the CDR3 is TGTGCCAGCAGCCAGGGGCTCGAGCAGCCCCAGCATTTT. Its protein product is CASSQGLEQPQHF.

V gene TRBV25-1 combines with J gene TRBJ2-7; tentatively, D is TRBD1 (5 bases). Germline V gives CDR1 MGHDK, CDR2 SYGVNS. The CDR3 sequence is 13 residues long. Trimming pared 4 bases from V and 4 bases from J, leaving 11 bases between. The CDR3 nucleotides read TGTGCCAGCAGTGGAGACAGCCCATACGAGCAGTACTTC. This encodes CASSGDSPYEQYF.